These T cell receptor beta chains were read from a single sample in a study of blood T cell repertoires in COVID-19. Data came from immunoSEQ multiplex PCR; TCRdb stores just in-frame clones and leaves some out. The table shows about 320,000 clones, with less than 85% occurring only once. The sequenced sample was PBMCs or T cells enriched from blood (not recorded which). The source is a woman in her thirties who had been exposed to COVID-19. Both conserved end residues are part of each CDR3. D genes are given only for firm matches. A row's size may be missing; if present it is once, few, many or a size class.

j_gene: TRBJ2-5
d_gene: TRBD2
abundance: NA
v_gene: TRBV9
CDR3nt: TGTGCCAGCAGCGTAGAAGGACTAGCTGGGGAGACCCAGTACTTC
CDR3aa: CASSVEGLAGETQYF

j_gene: TRBJ2-3
d_gene: TRBD1
abundance: few
v_gene: TRBV14
CDR3nt: TGTGCCAGCAGCCCCACAGGGGAAGATACGCAGTATTTT
CDR3aa: CASSPTGEDTQYF

j_gene: TRBJ1-1
d_gene: NA
abundance: NA
v_gene: TRBV9
CDR3nt: TGTGCCAGCAGGGGGGAGCGGGACTATCGGGTACTGGGCTCGAACACTGAAGCTTTCTTT
CDR3aa: CASRGERDYRVLGSNTEAFF

j_gene: TRBJ2-7
d_gene: NA
abundance: NA
v_gene: TRBV7-9
CDR3nt: TGTGCCAGCAGCTTAGCCCCTGAACTCGGTCCCTACGAGCAGTACTTC
CDR3aa: CASSLAPELGPYEQYF

j_gene: TRBJ1-2
d_gene: NA
abundance: NA
v_gene: TRBV3-1/TRBV3-2
CDR3nt: TGTGCCAGCAGCCCACAGGTGACCAACTATGGCTACACCTTC
CDR3aa: CASSPQVTNYGYTF

j_gene: TRBJ1-4
d_gene: TRBD1
abundance: few
v_gene: TRBV19
CDR3nt: TGTGCCAGTAGTACAGGGGGCGCGACTAATGAAAAACTGTTTTTT
CDR3aa: CASSTGGATNEKLFF

j_gene: TRBJ2-1
d_gene: NA
abundance: NA
v_gene: TRBV6-1
CDR3nt: TGTGCCAGCACTACTCACGCAGGGGAGAATGAGCAGTTCTTC
CDR3aa: CASTTHAGENEQFF

j_gene: TRBJ2-3
d_gene: NA
abundance: NA
v_gene: TRBV9
CDR3nt: TGTGCCAGCAGCGTAGAAAACTCATTAAAGGATACGCAGTATTTT
CDR3aa: CASSVENSLKDTQYF

j_gene: TRBJ2-7
d_gene: TRBD2
abundance: once
v_gene: TRBV7-9
CDR3nt: TGTGCCAGCAGCTTATTGGTTGGGCGGGGGGTTTACGAGCAGTACTTC
CDR3aa: CASSLLVGRGVYEQYF

j_gene: TRBJ2-5
d_gene: NA
abundance: NA
v_gene: TRBV6-2/TRBV6-3
CDR3nt: TGTGCCAGCAGTCCCCGCCAAGAGACCCAGTACTTC
CDR3aa: CASSPRQETQYF

j_gene: TRBJ1-4
d_gene: NA
abundance: NA
v_gene: TRBV11-2
CDR3nt: TGTGCCAGCAGCCCTTCGGCAGGGCTCGGTGAAAAACTGTTTTTT
CDR3aa: CASSPSAGLGEKLFF

j_gene: TRBJ1-1
d_gene: TRBD1
abundance: NA
v_gene: TRBV5-5
CDR3nt: TGTGCCAGCAGCCCGACAGGGAATGAAGCTTTCTTT
CDR3aa: CASSPTGNEAFF

j_gene: TRBJ2-1
d_gene: TRBD2
abundance: NA
v_gene: TRBV10-3
CDR3nt: TGTGCCATCAGTGACATCGGGAGGTCTGAGCAGTTCTTC
CDR3aa: CAISDIGRSEQFF

j_gene: TRBJ1-2
d_gene: NA
abundance: NA
v_gene: TRBV12-3/TRBV12-4
CDR3nt: TGTGCCAGCAGCCTATATAGGGGCGGCTACACCTTC
CDR3aa: CASSLYRGGYTF

j_gene: TRBJ1-3
d_gene: NA
abundance: NA
v_gene: TRBV9
CDR3nt: TGTGCCAGTCAGGGCGGGGGCTCTGGAAACACCATATATTTT
CDR3aa: CASQGGGSGNTIYF

j_gene: TRBJ2-1
d_gene: NA
abundance: NA
v_gene: TRBV3-1/TRBV3-2
CDR3nt: TGTGCCAGCAGCCAACCTAGCACCCATGAGCAGTTCTTC
CDR3aa: CASSQPSTHEQFF

j_gene: TRBJ1-1
d_gene: NA
abundance: once
v_gene: TRBV19
CDR3nt: TGTGCCAGTAGTAGGGGGGGGCAGAACACTGAAGCTTTCTTT
CDR3aa: CASSRGGQNTEAFF

j_gene: TRBJ1-2
d_gene: TRBD1
abundance: NA
v_gene: TRBV2
CDR3nt: TGTGCCAGCAGGGGGGGGACAGGGGACGGCTACACCTTC
CDR3aa: CASRGGTGDGYTF

j_gene: TRBJ1-6
d_gene: NA
abundance: NA
v_gene: TRBV18
CDR3nt: TGTGCCAGCTCACCGGACAGCGTGAATTCACCCCTCCACTTT
CDR3aa: CASSPDSVNSPLHF

j_gene: TRBJ2-1
d_gene: TRBD2
abundance: NA
v_gene: TRBV30
CDR3nt: TGTGCCTGGAGTGGCGCAAGCGGGAGTTACGATGAGCAGTTCTTC
CDR3aa: CAWSGASGSYDEQFF

j_gene: TRBJ2-7
d_gene: NA
abundance: NA
v_gene: TRBV4-2
CDR3nt: TGTGCCAGCAGCCAAGCAGGAGGAGCCTACGAGCAGTACTTC
CDR3aa: CASSQAGGAYEQYF

j_gene: TRBJ2-1
d_gene: TRBD2
abundance: NA
v_gene: TRBV12-5
CDR3nt: TGTGCTAGTGGTTTGGGGTCCCTAGCGGGGGTTGTTAATGAGCAGTTCTTC
CDR3aa: CASGLGSLAGVVNEQFF

j_gene: TRBJ2-2
d_gene: NA
abundance: NA
v_gene: TRBV7-3
CDR3nt: TGTGCCAGCAGCTTAACTGGTAGCGTCAACACCGGGGAGCTGTTTTTT
CDR3aa: CASSLTGSVNTGELFF

j_gene: TRBJ2-5
d_gene: NA
abundance: NA
v_gene: TRBV10-3
CDR3nt: TGTGCCATCAGTGAGCGGGAGACCCAGTACTTC
CDR3aa: CAISERETQYF

j_gene: TRBJ1-1
d_gene: NA
abundance: NA
v_gene: TRBV11-2
CDR3nt: TGTGCCAGCAGCTTAGAAGGGGACACTGAAGCTTTCTTT
CDR3aa: CASSLEGDTEAFF

j_gene: TRBJ2-5
d_gene: NA
abundance: NA
v_gene: TRBV18
CDR3nt: TGTGCCAGCTCGCCATCGATTACAGGGATGGGAGAAGAGACCCAGTACTTC
CDR3aa: CASSPSITGMGEETQYF

j_gene: TRBJ1-2
d_gene: TRBD1
abundance: NA
v_gene: TRBV6-1
CDR3nt: TGTGCCAGCAGTGAAGCGCTGGGGCAGGGGGTCTATGGCTACACCTTC
CDR3aa: CASSEALGQGVYGYTF

j_gene: TRBJ2-1
d_gene: NA
abundance: NA
v_gene: TRBV9
CDR3nt: TGTGCCAGCAGCGCCCGAACTAGCTTCAATGAGCAGTTCTTC
CDR3aa: CASSARTSFNEQFF

j_gene: TRBJ2-2
d_gene: NA
abundance: NA
v_gene: TRBV27
CDR3nt: TGTGCCAGCAGTCTGAACGGGGCGAACACCGGGGAGCTGTTTTTT
CDR3aa: CASSLNGANTGELFF

j_gene: TRBJ2-7
d_gene: TRBD2
abundance: NA
v_gene: TRBV5-1
CDR3nt: TGCGCCAGCAGCTTGGGTAGCGGGAGTACGCGCGAGCAGTACTTC
CDR3aa: CASSLGSGSTREQYF

j_gene: TRBJ2-1
d_gene: NA
abundance: NA
v_gene: TRBV5-1
CDR3nt: TGCGCCAGCAGCTTGGAGGGGGGGCCCTACAATGAGCAGTTCTTC
CDR3aa: CASSLEGGPYNEQFF

j_gene: TRBJ2-2
d_gene: TRBD1
abundance: NA
v_gene: TRBV11-3
CDR3nt: TGTGCCAGCAGCTTAGATCTCCGGACAGGAGGCACCGGGGAGCTGTTTTTT
CDR3aa: CASSLDLRTGGTGELFF

j_gene: TRBJ2-7
d_gene: NA
abundance: NA
v_gene: TRBV5-8
CDR3nt: TGTGCCAGCAGCCCAGGGGGGCGGGGGGACCTTAACGAGCAGTACTTC
CDR3aa: CASSPGGRGDLNEQYF

j_gene: TRBJ1-5
d_gene: TRBD1
abundance: NA
v_gene: TRBV19
CDR3nt: TGTGCCAGTAGTTCTCAGACAGGGTATAGCAATCAGCCCCAGCATTTT
CDR3aa: CASSSQTGYSNQPQHF

j_gene: TRBJ2-1
d_gene: TRBD2
abundance: NA
v_gene: TRBV27
CDR3nt: TGTGCCAGCGGCCAGACTAGCGCGTACAATGAGCAGTTCTTC
CDR3aa: CASGQTSAYNEQFF

j_gene: TRBJ2-3
d_gene: NA
abundance: NA
v_gene: TRBV12-3/TRBV12-4
CDR3nt: TGTGCCAGCAGCCCCAGTGATACGCAGTATTTT
CDR3aa: CASSPSDTQYF